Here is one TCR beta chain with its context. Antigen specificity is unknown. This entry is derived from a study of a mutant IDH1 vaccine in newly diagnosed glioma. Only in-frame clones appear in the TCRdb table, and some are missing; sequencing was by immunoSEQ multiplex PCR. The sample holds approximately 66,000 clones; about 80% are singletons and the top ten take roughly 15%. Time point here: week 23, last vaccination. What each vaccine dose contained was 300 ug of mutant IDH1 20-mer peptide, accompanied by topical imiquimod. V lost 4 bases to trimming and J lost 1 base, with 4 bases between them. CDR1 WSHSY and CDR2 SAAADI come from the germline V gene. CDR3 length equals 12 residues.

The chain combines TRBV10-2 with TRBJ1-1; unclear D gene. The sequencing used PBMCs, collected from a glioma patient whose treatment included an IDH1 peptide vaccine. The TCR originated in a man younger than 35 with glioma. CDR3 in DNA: TGCGCCAGCAGTGTCGAGAACACTGAAGCTTTCTTT. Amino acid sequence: CASSVENTEAFF.